Listed here are 11 T cell receptor beta chains from one sample, sequenced in a study of blood T cell repertoires in COVID-19. Produced via immunoSEQ multiplex PCR; TCRdb's table is partial and in-frame only. This sample has about 58,000 clones; under 80% occur once, and the top ten carry 4% to 6%. Input material: peripheral blood. Source of these receptors: a human donor in a cohort sampled during active COVID-19.

This clone appeared a few times. The gene calls are TRBV4-2 and TRBJ2-7, with 9 nucleotides matching TRBD2. There are 19 residues in the CDR3. The germline gives CDR1 LGHNA, CDR2 YNFKEQ. Trimming took 0 bases from V and 0 from J; bases not matched to a gene: 12. The CDR3 nucleotides read TGTGCCAGCAGCCAAGATGTTTCGGGTAGCGGGGGACCCTCCTACGAGCAGTACTTC. The encoded protein is CASSQDVSGSGGPSYEQYF.

V usage is TRBV6-6 and J usage is TRBJ2-6, with 7 nucleotides matching TRBD1. CDR1 is MNHNY and CDR2 is SVGAGI in the germline V gene (reference sequence). Trimming removed 6 bases from V and 4 bases from J; junction bases left unmatched: 21. This CDR3 is built from 20 residues. The CDR3 DNA is TGTGCCAGCAGCCCAATAAAAAAACCGACAGGGTTGTGGGGGGCCAACGTCCTGACTTTC. Protein sequence: CASSPIKKPTGLWGANVLTF.

The chain has TRBV4-3 and TRBJ1-1; D is unclear. The CDR3 spans 13 residues. The germline gives CDR1 LGHNA, CDR2 YSLEER. Trimming stripped 1 base from V and 7 bases from J, with 10 bases between. CDR3 coding DNA: TGCGCCAGCAGCCAAGGACAAAGCGGTGAAGCTTTCTTT. Translation: CASSQGQSGEAFF.

The chain links TRBV7-2 to TRBJ2-7; 7 positions agree with TRBD2. Trimming removed 1 base from V and 7 bases from J; junction bases left unmatched: 10. This CDR3 spans 15 amino acids. Germline CDR1 SGHTA, CDR2 FQGNSA. This chain's CDR3 is CASSLGWRESGEQYF. In nucleotides, the CDR3 is TGTGCCAGCAGCTTAGGATGGCGGGAGTCGGGAGAGCAGTACTTC.

This clone was seen once. The rearrangement joins TRBV28 to TRBJ2-7; TRBD2 is a possible D gene (6 bases). CDR1 and CDR2 (germline): MDHEN, SYDVKM. The CDR3 is made up of 14 amino acids. Trimming removed 3 bases from V and 1 base from J, with 10 bases in between. The CDR3 is CASSLPGLSYEQYF. The CDR3 nucleotides read TGTGCCAGCAGTTTGCCCGGACTATCCTACGAGCAGTACTTC. Drawing the rest from reference TRBV28 and TRBJ2-7, the complete variable domain is DVKVTQSSRYLVKRTGEKVFLECVQDMDHENMFWYRQDPGLGLRLIYFSYDVKMKEKGDIPEGYSVSREKKERFSLILESASTNQTSMYLCASSLPGLSYEQYFGPGTRLTVT.

This chain links TRBV3-1 (or the pseudogene TRBV3-2) with TRBJ2-7, with TRBD2 matching 8 bases. Trimming cost V 4 bases and J 2 bases; bases outside gene matches: 4. Germline loops: CDR1 LGHDT, CDR2 YNNKEL (reference sequence). The CDR3 has 14 amino acids. The CDR3 sequence: CASSPLAGAYEQYF. The CDR3 DNA reads TGTGCCAGCAGCCCCCTAGCGGGCGCCTACGAGCAGTACTTC.

This clone was seen only a few times. This chain joins TRBV7-9 and TRBJ2-7; 8 bases map to TRBD2. Germline CDR1 and CDR2: SEHNR and FQNEAQ (reference sequence). V dropped 7 bases and J dropped 4; count of bases not matched to a gene: 9. This CDR3 has 14 residues. CDR3 region: CASTPRGALYEQYF. The CDR3 DNA reads TGTGCCAGCACCCCGCGGGGGGCTCTTTACGAGCAGTACTTC. The complete variable domain, with remaining parts taken from reference TRBV7-9 and TRBJ2-7, reads DTGVSQNPRHKITKRGQNVTFRCDPISEHNRLYWYRQTLGQGPEFLTYFQNEAQLEKSRLLSDRFSAERPKGSFSTLEIQRTEQGDSAMYLCASTPRGALYEQYFGPGTRLTVT.

The chain has TRBV4-3 and TRBJ1-3; perhaps TRBD1 as D (5 bases). The CDR3 sequence is 15 residues long. Between the trimmed V and J ends, which lost 1 base and 2 bases, there was a span of 9 bases. The germline gives CDR1 LGHNA, CDR2 YSLEER. The CDR3 protein is CASSQVPGAGNTIYF. CDR3 nucleotide sequence: TGCGCCAGCAGCCAAGTACCGGGGGCTGGAAACACCATATATTTT.

V gene TRBV7-2 combines with J gene TRBJ2-1, with 7 positions matching TRBD2. With 8 bases clipped from V and 0 bases from J, the junction kept 16 bases outside the gene matches. The germline CDR1 and CDR2 sequences are SGHTA and FQGNSA. The CDR3 is 18 amino acids. DNA of the CDR3: TGTGCCAGCTCCCTAGGCCCCGGACTAGGGGTCTCCTACAATGAGCAGTTCTTC. Its protein is CASSLGPGLGVSYNEQFF.

This chain joins TRBV5-1 and TRBJ2-7; maybe TRBD1 (6 bases). Trimming shortened V by 4 bases and J by 5 bases, and 13 bases separated the two germline ends. The germline V gene encodes CDR1 SGHRS and CDR2 YFSETQ. The CDR3 is 13 amino acids. The CDR3 DNA sequence: TGCGCCAGCAGCCTCATGGACAGTAACGAGCAGTACTTC. Translating gives CASSLMDSNEQYF.

The chain carries TRBV6-6 and TRBJ2-2, with D tentatively TRBD2 (5 bases). The CDR3 covers 16 residues. Per germline, CDR1 MNHNY and CDR2 SVGAGI (reference sequence). V dropped 2 bases and J dropped 1 base, with 11 bases sitting between them. The CDR3 loop reads CASSYTAGGNTGELFF. The CDR3 region has the DNA TGTGCCAGCAGTTACACTGCAGGAGGGAACACCGGGGAGCTGTTTTTT.